This TCR beta chain derives from a study of shared clonotypes between healthy human individuals. The repertoire was sequenced with immunoSEQ multiplex PCR; TCRdb's copy has only in-frame clones and lacks some. The table lists more than 2 million clones, roughly 93% of them singletons. Comments on this clone: Its target is not known.

Only CD45RO-negative cells positively selected for CCR7 counted as naive CD8 cells, so terminally differentiated effector memory CD45RA+ cells were excluded. Every donor was a Caucasian adult from Nashville, Tennessee. The CDR3 is 18 amino acids. The study's findings and limits: Generation probabilities of non-shared clonotypes were lower (relative to those shared by all four donors).

The source of this sequence is a man between 18 and 29 years old in good health. Some clones in this sample may be carry-over from other donors' samples. The J gene is TRBJ1-2, the V gene TRBV21-1; TRBD1, the D gene given by the table, was not confirmed from the DNA. TRBV21-1 is classified as a pseudogene. The specimen was naive CD8+ T cells from PBMCs. The CDR3 is CASSKRGGYRGPFYGYTF. DNA for the CDR3: TGTGCCAGCAGCAAAAGAGGGGGATACAGGGGGCCCTTCTATGGCTACACCTTC.